Listed below are T cell receptor beta chains from one sample, sequenced in a study of T cells in Graves' hyperthyroidism and ophthalmopathy. Via MiXCR, TCRdb re-called the multiplex PCR reads, giving one row per CDR3 protein. The sample has 550,000 to 650,000 distinct CDR3 sequences, about 15% seen once. The specimen sequenced was blood. The receptors come from a woman aged 25 to 39 with Graves' hyperthyroidism that later progressed to Graves' ophthalmopathy. Both conserved end residues are part of each CDR3. The D gene is left open where the match is weak. Some rows have no size entry. The others give once, few or many, or a class for an expanded clone.

J gene,clone size,D gene,V gene,CDR3 length,CDR3 DNA,CDR3 protein
TRBJ1-4,few,.,TRBV5-4,14,TGTGCCAGCAGCCCCCCAGGGGTGGCTGAAAAACTGTTTTTT,CASSPPGVAEKLFF
TRBJ1-5,.,.,TRBV30,17,TGTGCCTGGAGTGTAGAGCGGGGGCCTTTATCGAATCAGCCCCAGCATTTT,CAWSVERGPLSNQPQHF
TRBJ1-2,few,TRBD1,TRBV28,12,TGTGCCAGCAACACTGGGGACAGGCTCTTCACCTTC,CASNTGDRLFTF
TRBJ2-1,many,.,TRBV11-3,15,TGTGCCAGCAGCTTTCAAAGCACCGGGAACAATGAGCAGTTCTTC,CASSFQSTGNNEQFF
TRBJ1-1,few,TRBD1,TRBV20-1,13,TGCAGTGCTAGAGGGACAGGGGATACTGAAGCTTTCTTT,CSARGTGDTEAFF
TRBJ1-2,many,TRBD1,TRBV29-1,13,TGCAGCGTTCAGAACAGGGGAGGGAATGGCTACACCTTC,CSVQNRGGNGYTF
TRBJ1-5,many,.,TRBV11-2,15,TGTGCCAGCAGCTTAGATCTAGGCGTACATCAGCCCCAGCATTTT,CASSLDLGVHQPQHF
TRBJ2-7,many,.,TRBV5-1,18,TGCGCCAGCAGCTTTAACTTAAGGACGCAGAGCGAGATCTACGAGCAGTACTTC,CASSFNLRTQSEIYEQYF
TRBJ1-4,few,.,TRBV7-9,14,TGTGCCAGCAGCTTACGGGGGATTAATGAAAAACTGTTTTTT,CASSLRGINEKLFF
TRBJ1-6,many,TRBD1,TRBV3-1,18,TGTGCCAGCAGCCAAGGTGGGGACCAGGGGGCCGGGTGGTCACCCCTCCACTTT,CASSQGGDQGAGWSPLHF
TRBJ1-1,many,TRBD1,TRBV19,15,TGTGCCAGTAGTGGCAGGGGGTCCATTCACACTGAAGCTTTCTTT,CASSGRGSIHTEAFF
TRBJ2-7,few,TRBD2,TRBV6-2/TRBV6-3,14,TGTGCCAGCAGAAAGCGGGATGGGATCAACGAGCAGTACTTC,CASRKRDGINEQYF
TRBJ2-3,many,.,TRBV28,17,TGTGCCAGCAGTTTCCTGCCGGGATTCAAATTCACAGATACGCAGTATTTT,CASSFLPGFKFTDTQYF
TRBJ1-6,.,.,TRBV4-1,13,TGCGCCAGCAGCCAAGGGTCCGGTTCACCCCTCCACTTT,CASSQGSGSPLHF
TRBJ2-7,.,.,TRBV6-2/TRBV6-3,17,TGTGCCAGCAGTTACCTCAGTCAGCCGGGACGGCACTACGAGCAGTACTTC,CASSYLSQPGRHYEQYF
TRBJ2-1,many,TRBD2,TRBV5-1,17,TGCGCCAGCAGCTTGAGTATCGGGAGGGGCACCTACAATGAGCAGTTCTTC,CASSLSIGRGTYNEQFF
TRBJ2-7,few,.,TRBV5-5,14,TGTGCCAGCAGCGGGATGACTCCGTCCTACGAGCAGTACTTC,CASSGMTPSYEQYF
TRBJ1-4,.,.,TRBV4-1,14,TGCGCCAGCAGCCATCGGGACGGGGATGAAAAACTGTTTTTT,CASSHRDGDEKLFF
TRBJ2-1,many,.,TRBV29-1,13,TGCAGCGTTGAAGGTGGCACCAACAATGAGCAGTTCTTC,CSVEGGTNNEQFF
TRBJ1-1,many,TRBD1,TRBV28,15,TGTGCCAGCAGTTTGGACAGGGGGCTGGATACTGAAGCTTTCTTT,CASSLDRGLDTEAFF